Listed below are T cell receptor beta chains from one sample, sequenced in a study of blood T cell repertoires in COVID-19. Clones were sequenced by immunoSEQ multiplex PCR, and TCRdb holds only the in-frame ones, with some missing. The sample shows about 200,000 clones, around 90% of them seen only once. The sample consisted of PBMCs or T cells enriched from blood (not recorded which). The receptors were gathered from a woman younger than 35 who had recovered from COVID-19. Both conserved end residues are part of each CDR3. Fields, in order: clone size, D gene, J gene, V gene, CDR3 protein, CDR3 DNA. D genes are given only for firm matches. The size field is filled for only some rows; it gives once, few, many or a size class.

clone size: -; D gene: TRBD1; J gene: TRBJ2-1; V gene: TRBV28; CDR3 protein: CASSFVPQGANEQFF; CDR3 DNA: TGTGCCAGCAGTTTTGTTCCTCAGGGGGCCAATGAGCAGTTCTTC
clone size: -; D gene: -; J gene: TRBJ1-4; V gene: TRBV5-1; CDR3 protein: CASSWIDGGEKLFF; CDR3 DNA: TGCGCCAGCAGCTGGATCGACGGAGGGGAAAAACTGTTTTTT
clone size: -; D gene: -; J gene: TRBJ1-4; V gene: TRBV9; CDR3 protein: CASSVDPRGLGEKLFF; CDR3 DNA: TGTGCCAGCAGCGTTGATCCGCGGGGTTTGGGTGAAAAACTGTTTTTT
clone size: -; D gene: -; J gene: TRBJ2-1; V gene: TRBV29-1; CDR3 protein: CSVEGWAGSSYNEQFF; CDR3 DNA: TGCAGCGTTGAAGGGTGGGCGGGCTCTTCCTACAATGAGCAGTTCTTC
clone size: -; D gene: -; J gene: TRBJ1-2; V gene: TRBV10-3; CDR3 protein: CAISESRQTYGYTF; CDR3 DNA: TGTGCCATCAGTGAGTCGAGGCAGACCTATGGCTACACCTTC
clone size: -; D gene: -; J gene: TRBJ1-2; V gene: TRBV28; CDR3 protein: CASRGIRADYGYTF; CDR3 DNA: TGTGCCAGCAGAGGGATCCGAGCGGACTATGGCTACACCTTC
clone size: -; D gene: -; J gene: TRBJ2-3; V gene: TRBV4-1; CDR3 protein: CASSQARAMGTDTQYF; CDR3 DNA: TGCGCCAGCAGCCAAGCCAGGGCGATGGGCACAGATACGCAGTATTTT
clone size: -; D gene: TRBD2; J gene: TRBJ2-1; V gene: TRBV2; CDR3 protein: CASTAGTSGYNEQFF; CDR3 DNA: TGTGCCAGCACCGCCGGGACTAGCGGTTACAATGAGCAGTTCTTC
clone size: once; D gene: -; J gene: TRBJ2-3; V gene: TRBV12-3/TRBV12-4; CDR3 protein: CASSLWRADTQYF; CDR3 DNA: TGTGCCAGCAGTTTATGGCGGGCAGATACGCAGTATTTT
clone size: -; D gene: TRBD1; J gene: TRBJ1-5; V gene: TRBV28; CDR3 protein: CASKLAYRDRGKNSNQPQHF; CDR3 DNA: TGTGCCAGCAAACTCGCCTACCGGGACAGGGGTAAGAATAGCAATCAGCCCCAGCATTTT
clone size: -; D gene: TRBD1; J gene: TRBJ1-2; V gene: TRBV2; CDR3 protein: CASRTGANYGYTF; CDR3 DNA: TGTGCCAGCAGAACAGGGGCTAACTATGGCTACACCTTC
clone size: -; D gene: TRBD1; J gene: TRBJ1-5; V gene: TRBV7-9; CDR3 protein: CASSPTGGAGQPQHF; CDR3 DNA: TGTGCCAGCAGCCCCACAGGGGGCGCGGGACAGCCCCAGCATTTT
clone size: -; D gene: -; J gene: TRBJ2-1; V gene: TRBV28; CDR3 protein: CASAATPSPPFF; CDR3 DNA: TGTGCCAGCGCCGCTACTCCAAGTCCGCCGTTCTTC
clone size: -; D gene: -; J gene: TRBJ1-3; V gene: TRBV3-1/TRBV3-2; CDR3 protein: CASSSAPGNTIYF; CDR3 DNA: TGTGCCAGCAGTTCCGCGCCTGGAAACACCATATATTTT
clone size: -; D gene: -; J gene: TRBJ2-7; V gene: TRBV4-1; CDR3 protein: CASSQAWDTYNEQYF; CDR3 DNA: TGCGCCAGCAGCCAAGCGTGGGACACGTACAACGAGCAGTACTTC
clone size: -; D gene: -; J gene: TRBJ2-7; V gene: TRBV7-9; CDR3 protein: CASSQDSNEQYF; CDR3 DNA: TGTGCCAGCAGCCAGGACAGTAACGAGCAGTACTTC
clone size: -; D gene: TRBD1; J gene: TRBJ1-3; V gene: TRBV7-6; CDR3 protein: CASSGFRDRAGNTIYF; CDR3 DNA: TGTGCCAGCAGCGGGTTCCGGGACAGGGCTGGAAACACCATATATTTT
clone size: -; D gene: TRBD1; J gene: TRBJ1-2; V gene: TRBV6-5; CDR3 protein: CASSPQGGYGYTF; CDR3 DNA: TGTGCCAGCAGTCCTCAGGGGGGCTATGGCTACACCTTC
clone size: -; D gene: TRBD1; J gene: TRBJ2-7; V gene: TRBV30; CDR3 protein: CAWDPGQGSYEQYF; CDR3 DNA: TGTGCCTGGGACCCGGGACAGGGATCCTACGAGCAGTACTTC
clone size: -; D gene: TRBD2; J gene: TRBJ2-5; V gene: TRBV27; CDR3 protein: CASSPTLAGAGETQYF; CDR3 DNA: TGTGCCAGCAGTCCTACTCTAGCGGGGGCAGGGGAGACCCAGTACTTC
clone size: -; D gene: -; J gene: TRBJ1-4; V gene: TRBV5-1; CDR3 protein: CASSSTGSTNEKLFF; CDR3 DNA: TGCGCCAGCAGCTCCACAGGGTCGACTAATGAAAAACTGTTTTTT
clone size: -; D gene: TRBD2; J gene: TRBJ2-3; V gene: TRBV3-1/TRBV3-2; CDR3 protein: CASLKRGAQGDTQYF; CDR3 DNA: TGTGCCAGCTTAAAGCGGGGGGCCCAGGGGGATACGCAGTATTTT
clone size: once; D gene: TRBD1; J gene: TRBJ2-2; V gene: TRBV2; CDR3 protein: CASKKDRGLSTGELFF; CDR3 DNA: TGTGCCAGCAAGAAGGACAGGGGATTATCCACCGGGGAGCTGTTTTTT
clone size: -; D gene: TRBD2; J gene: TRBJ2-2; V gene: TRBV27; CDR3 protein: CASSFGTSGHTGELFF; CDR3 DNA: TGTGCCAGCAGTTTCGGGACTAGCGGACACACCGGGGAGCTGTTTTTT
clone size: once; D gene: TRBD1; J gene: TRBJ2-5; V gene: TRBV28; CDR3 protein: CASRQGAGETQYF; CDR3 DNA: TGTGCCAGTCGACAGGGGGCGGGGGAGACCCAGTACTTC
clone size: -; D gene: TRBD2; J gene: TRBJ2-5; V gene: TRBV6-2/TRBV6-3; CDR3 protein: CASSYSRRLAGGTQETQYF; CDR3 DNA: TGTGCCAGCAGTTACTCGCGGCGGCTAGCGGGGGGTACCCAAGAGACCCAGTACTTC
clone size: -; D gene: TRBD1; J gene: TRBJ1-1; V gene: TRBV5-6; CDR3 protein: CASSRQGARDTEAFF; CDR3 DNA: TGTGCCAGCAGCAGACAGGGGGCGAGGGACACTGAAGCTTTCTTT
clone size: -; D gene: -; J gene: TRBJ1-1; V gene: TRBV6-5; CDR3 protein: CASSRHVPTEAFF; CDR3 DNA: TGTGCCAGCAGTAGACACGTGCCCACTGAAGCTTTCTTT
clone size: -; D gene: TRBD1; J gene: TRBJ1-1; V gene: TRBV28; CDR3 protein: CASSFGHTGGKGEAFF; CDR3 DNA: TGTGCCAGCAGTTTCGGCCACACAGGGGGAAAGGGTGAAGCTTTCTTT
clone size: few; D gene: -; J gene: TRBJ1-6; V gene: TRBV28; CDR3 protein: CASRLTGSSYNSPLHF; CDR3 DNA: TGTGCCAGCAGGTTAACAGGCAGCTCCTATAATTCACCCCTCCACTTT
clone size: -; D gene: TRBD1; J gene: TRBJ2-7; V gene: TRBV7-9; CDR3 protein: CASNVGPGQPGQGKDEQYF; CDR3 DNA: TGTGCCAGCAACGTGGGCCCGGGACAGCCCGGACAGGGGAAGGACGAGCAGTACTTC
clone size: -; D gene: -; J gene: TRBJ2-5; V gene: TRBV6-5; CDR3 protein: CASRSPSETQYF; CDR3 DNA: TGTGCCAGCAGGAGCCCCTCAGAGACCCAGTACTTC
clone size: -; D gene: -; J gene: TRBJ2-1; V gene: TRBV13; CDR3 protein: CASTTVVPYNEQFF; CDR3 DNA: TGTGCCAGCACAACAGTCGTCCCCTACAATGAGCAGTTCTTC
clone size: once; D gene: -; J gene: TRBJ1-2; V gene: TRBV5-6; CDR3 protein: CASSLDRNYGYTF; CDR3 DNA: TGTGCCAGCAGCTTAGACAGGAACTATGGCTACACCTTC
clone size: once; D gene: TRBD2; J gene: TRBJ2-7; V gene: TRBV4-2; CDR3 protein: CASSQETPIGLAAYEQYF; CDR3 DNA: TGTGCCAGCAGCCAAGAGACGCCCATCGGACTAGCGGCCTACGAGCAGTACTTC
clone size: once; D gene: -; J gene: TRBJ1-2; V gene: TRBV24-1; CDR3 protein: CATSYEVGGNYGYTF; CDR3 DNA: TGTGCCACCAGTTACGAAGTAGGGGGAAACTATGGCTACACCTTC
clone size: -; D gene: TRBD1; J gene: TRBJ1-1; V gene: TRBV19; CDR3 protein: CASNLVHRVRTGGMNTEAFF; CDR3 DNA: TGTGCCAGTAACCTAGTACATCGCGTTCGGACAGGGGGAATGAACACTGAAGCTTTCTTT
clone size: -; D gene: -; J gene: TRBJ2-3; V gene: TRBV6-5; CDR3 protein: CASNRESTDTQYF; CDR3 DNA: TGTGCCAGTAACAGGGAGAGCACAGATACGCAGTATTTT
clone size: -; D gene: -; J gene: TRBJ2-3; V gene: TRBV6-5; CDR3 protein: CASSYPGDTQYF; CDR3 DNA: TGTGCCAGCAGTTACCCGGGAGATACGCAGTATTTT
clone size: -; D gene: TRBD1; J gene: TRBJ1-2; V gene: TRBV24-1; CDR3 protein: CATSDGTGGDGYTF; CDR3 DNA: TGTGCCACCAGTGATGGGACAGGGGGTGACGGCTACACCTTC
clone size: -; D gene: -; J gene: TRBJ1-1; V gene: TRBV7-9; CDR3 protein: CASSLFPDMNTEAFF; CDR3 DNA: TGTGCCAGCAGCTTATTCCCAGACATGAACACTGAAGCTTTCTTT
clone size: -; D gene: TRBD2; J gene: TRBJ2-7; V gene: TRBV7-6; CDR3 protein: CASSLGTSGPYEQYF; CDR3 DNA: TGTGCCAGCAGCTTAGGGACTAGCGGCCCCTACGAGCAGTACTTC
clone size: few; D gene: TRBD1; J gene: TRBJ1-6; V gene: TRBV10-2; CDR3 protein: CASRGKGGLNSPLHF; CDR3 DNA: TGCGCCAGCAGAGGTAAAGGGGGCCTAAATTCACCCCTCCACTTT
clone size: -; D gene: TRBD1; J gene: TRBJ2-3; V gene: TRBV27; CDR3 protein: CASSLRDSDTQYF; CDR3 DNA: TGTGCCAGCAGTTTAAGGGACAGTGATACGCAGTATTTT
clone size: -; D gene: TRBD1; J gene: TRBJ1-1; V gene: TRBV19; CDR3 protein: CASRRQGVNTEAFF; CDR3 DNA: TGTGCCAGTAGGAGACAGGGGGTGAACACTGAAGCTTTCTTT